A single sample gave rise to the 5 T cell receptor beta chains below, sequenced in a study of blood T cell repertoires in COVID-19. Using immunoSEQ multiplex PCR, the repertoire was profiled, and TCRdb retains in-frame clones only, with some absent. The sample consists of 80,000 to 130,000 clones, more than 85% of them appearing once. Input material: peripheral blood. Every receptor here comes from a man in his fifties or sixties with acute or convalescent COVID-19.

CDR3 bases: TGTGCCAGCACCGGCAGGGAGGACACCGGGGAGCTGTTTTTT. Its protein product is CASTGREDTGELFF. The chain uses TRBV2 and TRBJ2-2, with D tentatively TRBD2 (6 bases). The length of the CDR3 is 14 residues. Germline CDR1 reads SNHLY; CDR2 reads FYNNEI. The germline V and J ends were trimmed by 7 bases and 3 bases, with 12 bases remaining between them.

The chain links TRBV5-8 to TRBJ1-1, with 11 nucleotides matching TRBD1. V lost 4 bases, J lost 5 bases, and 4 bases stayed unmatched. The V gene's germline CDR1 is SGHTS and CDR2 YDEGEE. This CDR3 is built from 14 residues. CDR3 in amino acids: CASSKGDRGTEAFF. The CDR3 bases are TGTGCCAGCAGCAAAGGGGACAGGGGGACTGAAGCTTTCTTT.

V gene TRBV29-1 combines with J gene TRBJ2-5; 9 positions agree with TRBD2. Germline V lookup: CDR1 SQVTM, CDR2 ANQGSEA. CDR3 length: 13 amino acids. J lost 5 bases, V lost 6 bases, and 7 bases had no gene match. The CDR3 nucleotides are TGCAGCGTCGCTATAGCGGGAGATGAGACCCAGTACTTC. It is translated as CSVAIAGDETQYF.

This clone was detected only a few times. This CDR3 reads CASSPPGAYNSPLHF. CDR3 in DNA: TGTGCCAGCAGCCCACCGGGAGCCTATAATTCACCCCTCCACTTT. This chain links TRBV9 with TRBJ1-6; D gene uncertain. V was clipped by 4 bases and J by 2 bases, with 10 bases between them. The CDR3 extends over 15 amino acids. Germline assignment: CDR1 SGDLS and CDR2 YYNGEE.

In nucleotides, the CDR3 is TGTGCCTGGAGTGTACAGGGGATCAATCAGCCCCAGCATTTT. Translating it yields CAWSVQGINQPQHF. This rearrangement joins TRBV30 to TRBJ1-5; 7 bases fit TRBD1. Germline V lookup: CDR1 GTSNPN, CDR2 SVGIG (reference sequence). The CDR3 has 14 amino acids. After removal of 0 bases from V and 3 bases from J, the junction contained 2 bases not matched to a gene.